Listed below are T cell receptor beta chains from one sample, sequenced in a study of T cells in Graves' hyperthyroidism and ophthalmopathy. TCRdb called the multiplex PCR reads again in MiXCR, with one record for every CDR3 protein. The sample lists hundreds of thousands of distinct CDR3 sequences, around 16% occurring once. The sample comprised blood. The receptors here all came from a woman between 18 and 30 years old with Graves' hyperthyroidism. CDR3s include the opening cysteine and the closing phenylalanine or tryptophan. Each record gives: V gene, clone size, J gene, D gene, CDR3 length, CDR3 DNA, CDR3 protein. A D gene is named only where the DNA matches it firmly. The size entry is marked missing in some rows and otherwise reads once, few, many or a size class.

V gene: TRBV20-1; clone size: many; J gene: TRBJ2-1; D gene: TRBD2; CDR3 length: 16; CDR3 DNA: TGCAGTGCTAGACCCTGGGAGGCGGGGGGGCCGGATGAGCAGTTCTTC; CDR3 protein: CSARPWEAGGPDEQFF
V gene: TRBV6-2/TRBV6-3; clone size: few; J gene: TRBJ2-3; D gene: .; CDR3 length: 14; CDR3 DNA: TGTGCCAGCATTCCGGCGGGGGCCGTAGATACGCAGTATTTT; CDR3 protein: CASIPAGAVDTQYF
V gene: TRBV4-3; clone size: .; J gene: TRBJ1-6; D gene: .; CDR3 length: 17; CDR3 DNA: TGCGCCAGCAGCCAAGGGCAGGCAAGCTCCTATAATTCACCCCTCCACTTT; CDR3 protein: CASSQGQASSYNSPLHF
V gene: TRBV6-1; clone size: .; J gene: TRBJ1-1; D gene: .; CDR3 length: 11; CDR3 DNA: TGTGCCAGCACTACGGGGTTGAAAGCTTTCTTT; CDR3 protein: CASTTGLKAFF
V gene: TRBV7-2; clone size: few; J gene: TRBJ1-2; D gene: .; CDR3 length: 14; CDR3 DNA: TGTGCCAGCAGCTTAGCCTTCGGCCTCTATGGCTACACCTTC; CDR3 protein: CASSLAFGLYGYTF
V gene: TRBV9; clone size: .; J gene: TRBJ2-7; D gene: TRBD1; CDR3 length: 14; CDR3 DNA: TGTGCCAGCAGCGTCGACCAGACAGGGCTCGAGCAGTACTTC; CDR3 protein: CASSVDQTGLEQYF
V gene: TRBV5-1; clone size: once; J gene: TRBJ2-3; D gene: .; CDR3 length: 16; CDR3 DNA: TGCGCCAGCAGCTCCTACTCGGGCGGCAGCACAGATACGCAGTATTTT; CDR3 protein: CASSSYSGGSTDTQYF
V gene: TRBV10-3; clone size: once; J gene: TRBJ2-3; D gene: TRBD2; CDR3 length: 13; CDR3 DNA: TGTGCCATCGGCCGGGGGGGCCCAGATACGCAGTATTTT; CDR3 protein: CAIGRGGPDTQYF
V gene: TRBV3-1; clone size: many; J gene: TRBJ1-2; D gene: .; CDR3 length: 11; CDR3 DNA: TGTGCCAGCAGCCAAGCGGCTGGCTACACCTTC; CDR3 protein: CASSQAAGYTF
V gene: TRBV6-2/TRBV6-3; clone size: few; J gene: TRBJ1-2; D gene: .; CDR3 length: 13; CDR3 DNA: TGTGCCAGCAGTTACTCGGGCCTCCTTGGCTACACCTTC; CDR3 protein: CASSYSGLLGYTF
V gene: TRBV28; clone size: many; J gene: TRBJ1-1; D gene: .; CDR3 length: 15; CDR3 DNA: TGTGCCAGCAGTTTATTAGGGGCGGCGAACACTGAAGCTTTCTTT; CDR3 protein: CASSLLGAANTEAFF
V gene: TRBV9; clone size: .; J gene: TRBJ2-2; D gene: .; CDR3 length: 15; CDR3 DNA: TGTGCCAGCAGTCCCGACGCTGGGAGGTGGGGGAAACTGTTTTTT; CDR3 protein: CASSPDAGRWGKLFF
V gene: TRBV20-1; clone size: many; J gene: TRBJ2-7; D gene: TRBD2; CDR3 length: 13; CDR3 DNA: TGCAGTGCTAGCGGGGGGGCAGACTACGAGCAGTACTTC; CDR3 protein: CSASGGADYEQYF
V gene: TRBV19; clone size: .; J gene: TRBJ2-2; D gene: TRBD2; CDR3 length: 15; CDR3 DNA: TGTGCCAGTATCCGGACTAGCGGAGGGGGCGGGGAGCTGTTTTTT; CDR3 protein: CASIRTSGGGGELFF
V gene: TRBV24-1; clone size: .; J gene: TRBJ2-3; D gene: .; CDR3 length: 13; CDR3 DNA: TGTGCCACCAGTGATTACCAGGCGGATACGCAGTATTTT; CDR3 protein: CATSDYQADTQYF
V gene: TRBV2; clone size: many; J gene: TRBJ1-3; D gene: .; CDR3 length: 14; CDR3 DNA: TGTGCCAGCAGTGAAGAAGGGTCTGGAAACACCATATATTTT; CDR3 protein: CASSEEGSGNTIYF
V gene: TRBV2; clone size: .; J gene: TRBJ2-3; D gene: .; CDR3 length: 15; CDR3 DNA: TGTGCCAGCAGTGATCCCAGCGGGCAAACAGATACGCAGTATTTT; CDR3 protein: CASSDPSGQTDTQYF
V gene: TRBV27; clone size: many; J gene: TRBJ1-1; D gene: .; CDR3 length: 15; CDR3 DNA: TGTGCCAGCAGTTTATTCCCGACAGTGAACACTGAAGCTTTCTTT; CDR3 protein: CASSLFPTVNTEAFF
V gene: TRBV6-5; clone size: .; J gene: TRBJ2-3; D gene: TRBD2; CDR3 length: 16; CDR3 DNA: TGTGCCAGCAGTTCCCTTCAGCGGGGGGTCACAGATACGCAGTATTTT; CDR3 protein: CASSSLQRGVTDTQYF
V gene: TRBV20-1; clone size: .; J gene: TRBJ1-2; D gene: .; CDR3 length: 13; CDR3 DNA: TGCAGTGCGTGGGGCGGCGCCTACTATGGCTACACCTTC; CDR3 protein: CSAWGGAYYGYTF
V gene: TRBV6-1; clone size: few; J gene: TRBJ1-2; D gene: .; CDR3 length: 16; CDR3 DNA: TGTGCCAGCAGTGAACACAGGGCCCTAGCTAACTATGGCTACACCTTC; CDR3 protein: CASSEHRALANYGYTF
V gene: TRBV6-2/TRBV6-3; clone size: .; J gene: TRBJ2-1; D gene: .; CDR3 length: 13; CDR3 DNA: TGTGCCAGCAGTTACTTCGTGGGGAATGAGCAGTTCTTC; CDR3 protein: CASSYFVGNEQFF
V gene: TRBV20-1; clone size: .; J gene: TRBJ2-2; D gene: TRBD2; CDR3 length: 16; CDR3 DNA: TGCAGTGCCGGGGAGCGGGGGGGCTATAACACCGGGGAGCTGTTTTTT; CDR3 protein: CSAGERGGYNTGELFF
V gene: TRBV13; clone size: many; J gene: TRBJ1-1; D gene: TRBD1; CDR3 length: 17; CDR3 DNA: TGTGCCAGCAGCATACTAGACAGGGGAGTTATGAACACTGAAGCTTTCTTT; CDR3 protein: CASSILDRGVMNTEAFF
V gene: TRBV3-1; clone size: many; J gene: TRBJ1-2; D gene: .; CDR3 length: 13; CDR3 DNA: TGTGCCAGCAGGGGATCAGTATCGCGAGGCTACACCTTC; CDR3 protein: CASRGSVSRGYTF
V gene: TRBV19; clone size: .; J gene: TRBJ2-7; D gene: TRBD1; CDR3 length: 14; CDR3 DNA: TGTGCCAGTAGGCTGGGACAGAACTCCTACGAGCAGTACTTC; CDR3 protein: CASRLGQNSYEQYF
V gene: TRBV6-2/TRBV6-3; clone size: many; J gene: TRBJ1-5; D gene: .; CDR3 length: 13; CDR3 DNA: TGTGCCAGCAGTAAGACGGGACCGGGGGCCCAGCATTTT; CDR3 protein: CASSKTGPGAQHF
V gene: TRBV24-1; clone size: many; J gene: TRBJ1-2; D gene: .; CDR3 length: 17; CDR3 DNA: TGTGCCACCGCGACGGGGGAGGGCCCAACGGGTAGGAATGGCTACACCTTC; CDR3 protein: CATATGEGPTGRNGYTF
V gene: TRBV20-1; clone size: .; J gene: TRBJ1-3; D gene: .; CDR3 length: 13; CDR3 DNA: TGCAGTGCTAGTTCGCCGGCTGGAAACACCATATATTTT; CDR3 protein: CSASSPAGNTIYF
V gene: TRBV6-1; clone size: many; J gene: TRBJ2-7; D gene: TRBD1; CDR3 length: 15; CDR3 DNA: TGTGCCAGCAGTGAAGGCGACAGGGGATGGTACGAGCAGTACTTC; CDR3 protein: CASSEGDRGWYEQYF
V gene: TRBV20-1; clone size: many; J gene: TRBJ1-2; D gene: .; CDR3 length: 14; CDR3 DNA: TGCAGTGCTAGTTGGGGGGGCCGGTCTTATGGCTACACCTTC; CDR3 protein: CSASWGGRSYGYTF
V gene: TRBV28; clone size: many; J gene: TRBJ1-5; D gene: .; CDR3 length: 15; CDR3 DNA: TGTGCCAGCAGTTTGTATCCGGAATCCAATCAGCCCCAGCATTTT; CDR3 protein: CASSLYPESNQPQHF
V gene: TRBV25-1; clone size: many; J gene: TRBJ2-1; D gene: .; CDR3 length: 18; CDR3 DNA: TGTGCCAGCAGTGACCCTACCCGGACGGCGAGCTCCTACAATGAGCAGTTCTTC; CDR3 protein: CASSDPTRTASSYNEQFF
V gene: TRBV13; clone size: many; J gene: TRBJ2-5; D gene: TRBD2; CDR3 length: 16; CDR3 DNA: TGTGCCAGCAGCCCCCGACTAGCCCCCTTGGGGGAGACCCAGTACTTC; CDR3 protein: CASSPRLAPLGETQYF
V gene: TRBV6-2/TRBV6-3; clone size: few; J gene: TRBJ1-5; D gene: .; CDR3 length: 13; CDR3 DNA: TGTGCCAGCAGTCATAAAGGCAATCAGCCCCAGCATTTT; CDR3 protein: CASSHKGNQPQHF
V gene: TRBV3-1; clone size: many; J gene: TRBJ2-1; D gene: .; CDR3 length: 15; CDR3 DNA: TGTGCCAGCAGCCAATCCCATAAAAGTGCGGATGAGCAGTTCTTC; CDR3 protein: CASSQSHKSADEQFF
V gene: TRBV15; clone size: few; J gene: TRBJ2-5; D gene: .; CDR3 length: 14; CDR3 DNA: TGTGCCACCAGCAAGGGGGGCGTTCAAGAGACCCAGTACTTC; CDR3 protein: CATSKGGVQETQYF
V gene: TRBV12-3/TRBV12-4; clone size: few; J gene: TRBJ2-1; D gene: TRBD2; CDR3 length: 15; CDR3 DNA: TGTGCCAGCAGCTCCCTAGCGGGGGTTGGGAGTGAGCAGTTCTTC; CDR3 protein: CASSSLAGVGSEQFF
V gene: TRBV11-2; clone size: many; J gene: TRBJ2-1; D gene: TRBD2; CDR3 length: 14; CDR3 DNA: TGTGCCAGCAGCCGAGCGGGAGAGAACTATGAGCAGTTCTTC; CDR3 protein: CASSRAGENYEQFF
V gene: TRBV28; clone size: few; J gene: TRBJ2-5; D gene: .; CDR3 length: 13; CDR3 DNA: TGTGCCAGCAGCCGCTTCCCTCCGAGGGCCCAGTACTTC; CDR3 protein: CASSRFPPRAQYF